Below are 11 T cell receptor beta chains sequenced from a single sample in a study of cytomegalovirus exposure and HLA in healthy donors. 60 Vbeta and 13 Jbeta primers were used in PCR. Clones were read by immunoSEQ multiplex PCR, and TCRdb kept only the in-frame ones, dropping some. The sample lists 150,000 to 200,000 clones, approximately 67% occurring once. The specimen was PBMCs. The receptors stem from a woman in her late teens or twenties in good health and CMV-seropositive.

The chain is built from TRBV5-1 and TRBJ1-1, with D perhaps TRBD1 (6 bases). CDR3 length equals 15 residues. The germline V gene encodes CDR1 SGHRS and CDR2 YFSETQ. Trimming took off 6 bases at V and 3 bases at J, with 18 bases between the two ends. The CDR3 coding sequence is TGCGCCAGCATGCTAGGGGGTATTTCGGACACTGAAGCTTTCTTT. Translated: CASMLGGISDTEAFF.

The V call is TRBV27, the J call TRBJ1-5, with TRBD1 matching over 10 bases. The V and J ends lost 5 bases and 1 base, in that order; junction bases with no gene match: 5. This CDR3 comprises 16 residues. CDR1 and CDR2 (germline): MNHEY, SMNVEV (reference sequence). The DNA for the CDR3 is TGTGCCAGCAGTCCTGGGGACAGGGGAAGCAATCAGCCCCAGCATTTT. Residues: CASSPGDRGSNQPQHF.

The chain has TRBV10-2 and TRBJ2-7; 7 bases align to TRBD2. The CDR3 length is 15 residues. Per germline, CDR1 WSHSY and CDR2 SAAADI. V shed 8 bases and J 0 bases; nucleotides not matched to a gene: 10. The CDR3 here is CASESGGSSSYEQYF. For the CDR3, the DNA is TGCGCCAGCGAATCGGGGGGTTCAAGCTCCTACGAGCAGTACTTC.

The chain links TRBV18 to TRBJ1-1; weak D call: TRBD1 (5 bases). Per the germline V gene, CDR1 is KGHSH and CDR2 is LQKENI. V was trimmed by 6 bases and J by 1 base, leaving 12 bases between them. This CDR3 contains 14 residues. For the CDR3, the DNA is TGTGCCAGCTCGAGTGGGGGGTGGAACACTGAAGCTTTCTTT. The encoded protein is CASSSGGWNTEAFF.

The table lists this clone with a count of one. The genes are TRBV19 and TRBJ2-1; TRBD2 aligns across 12 bases. J was trimmed by 0 bases and V by 6 bases; bases with no gene match: 3. Germline V gene lookup returns CDR1 LNHDA and CDR2 SQIVND (reference sequence). The CDR3 length is 16 residues. This CDR3 is CASRLAGGSSYNEQFF. The CDR3 DNA reads TGTGCCAGTAGACTAGCGGGGGGCAGCTCCTACAATGAGCAGTTCTTC.

V usage is TRBV7-9 and J usage is TRBJ2-3; TRBD2 agrees at 7 bases. The CDR3 contains 15 residues. Germline trimming cut 5 bases from V and 0 bases from J; bases unmatched to any gene: 5. Germline CDR1 reads SEHNR; CDR2 reads FQNEAQ (reference sequence). The chain's CDR3 is CASSPLGGSTDTQYF. The CDR3 region has the DNA TGTGCCAGCAGCCCGCTGGGGGGGAGCACAGATACGCAGTATTTT.

V is TRBV30 and J is TRBJ1-6; possibly TRBD1 for D (5 bases). Germline V gene lookup returns CDR1 GTSNPN and CDR2 SVGIG (reference sequence). This CDR3 spans 16 amino acids. Trimming left V 2 bases short and J 6 bases short, with 17 bases between. The CDR3 nucleotides read TGTGCCTGGAGTAACGAGCAAGGGGTTGGTAATTCACCCCTCCACTTT. Its protein product is CAWSNEQGVGNSPLHF.

This sequence joins TRBV7-8 and TRBJ1-1; D unresolved. The CDR3 is made up of 14 amino acids. V was trimmed by 1 base and J by 3 bases, leaving 9 bases between them. Per the germline V gene, CDR1 is SGHVS and CDR2 is FQNEAQ. The CDR3 coding sequence is TGTGCCAGCAGCTTAGACAGTCCGTACACTGAAGCTTTCTTT. Residues: CASSLDSPYTEAFF.

V gene TRBV5-4 combines with J gene TRBJ2-7, with D possibly TRBD1 on 5 matching bases. CDR3 length: 15 amino acids. Deletions cut 0 bases from V and 2 bases from J, with 12 bases between. Looked up from germline, CDR1 is SGHNT and CDR2 is YYREEE (reference sequence). The CDR3 is CASSLASGNAYEQYF. The DNA for the CDR3 is TGTGCCAGCAGCTTGGCCTCAGGGAACGCCTACGAGCAGTACTTC.

The V call is TRBV27, the J call TRBJ1-2, with TRBD1 identical over 8 bases. The CDR3 extends over 15 amino acids. V lost 2 bases and J lost 8; bases outside the gene matches: 10. The germline gives CDR1 MNHEY, CDR2 SMNVEV (reference sequence). The CDR3 spells CASSLAQGALRGYTF. The DNA for the CDR3 is TGTGCCAGCAGTTTAGCGCAGGGGGCTCTGAGGGGCTACACCTTC.

This clone was seen more than once but under ten times. This chain connects TRBV4-1 to TRBJ2-7, with 15 nucleotides matching TRBD2. Unmatched junction bases numbered 4, after V lost 4 bases and J lost 0 bases. The CDR3 is 17 residues long. Germline CDR1 and CDR2: MGHRA and YSYEKL. CDR3 sequence: CASSPQGLAGGSYEQYF. The CDR3 region has the DNA TGCGCCAGCAGCCCTCAGGGACTAGCGGGAGGCTCCTACGAGCAGTACTTC.